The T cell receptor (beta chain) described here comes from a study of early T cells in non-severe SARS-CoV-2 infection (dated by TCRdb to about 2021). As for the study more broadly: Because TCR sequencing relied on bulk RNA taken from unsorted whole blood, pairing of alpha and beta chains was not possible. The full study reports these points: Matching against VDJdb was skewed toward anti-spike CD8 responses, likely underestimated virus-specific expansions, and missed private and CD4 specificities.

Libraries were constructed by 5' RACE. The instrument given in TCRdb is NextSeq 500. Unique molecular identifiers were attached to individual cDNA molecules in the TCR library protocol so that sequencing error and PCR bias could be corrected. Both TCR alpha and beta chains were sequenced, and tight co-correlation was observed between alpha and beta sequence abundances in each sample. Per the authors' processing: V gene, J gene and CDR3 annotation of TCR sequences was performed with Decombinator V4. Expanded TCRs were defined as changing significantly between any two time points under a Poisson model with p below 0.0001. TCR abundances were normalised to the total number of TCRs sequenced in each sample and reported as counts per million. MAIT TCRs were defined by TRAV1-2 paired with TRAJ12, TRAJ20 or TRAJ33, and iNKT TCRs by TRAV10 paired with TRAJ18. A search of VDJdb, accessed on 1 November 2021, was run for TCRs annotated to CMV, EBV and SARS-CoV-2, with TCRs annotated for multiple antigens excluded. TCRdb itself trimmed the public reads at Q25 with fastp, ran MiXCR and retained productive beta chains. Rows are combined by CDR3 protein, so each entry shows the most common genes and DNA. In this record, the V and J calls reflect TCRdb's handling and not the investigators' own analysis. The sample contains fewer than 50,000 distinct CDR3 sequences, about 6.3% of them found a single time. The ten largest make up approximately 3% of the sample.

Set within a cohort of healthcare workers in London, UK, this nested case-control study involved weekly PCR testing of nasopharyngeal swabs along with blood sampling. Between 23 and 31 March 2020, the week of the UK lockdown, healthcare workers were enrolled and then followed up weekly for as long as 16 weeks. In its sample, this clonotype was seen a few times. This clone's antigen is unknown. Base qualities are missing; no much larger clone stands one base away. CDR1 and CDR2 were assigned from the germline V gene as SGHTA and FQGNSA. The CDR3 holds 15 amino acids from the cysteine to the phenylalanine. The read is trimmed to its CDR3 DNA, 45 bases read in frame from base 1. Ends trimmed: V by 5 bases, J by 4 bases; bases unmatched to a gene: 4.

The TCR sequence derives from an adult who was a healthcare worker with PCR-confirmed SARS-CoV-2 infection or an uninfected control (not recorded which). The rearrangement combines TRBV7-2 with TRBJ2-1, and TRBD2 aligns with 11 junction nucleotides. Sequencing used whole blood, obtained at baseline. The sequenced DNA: TGTGCCAGCAGCCCCACTAGCGGGGGTTACAATGAGCAGTTCTTC. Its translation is CASSPTSGGYNEQFF.